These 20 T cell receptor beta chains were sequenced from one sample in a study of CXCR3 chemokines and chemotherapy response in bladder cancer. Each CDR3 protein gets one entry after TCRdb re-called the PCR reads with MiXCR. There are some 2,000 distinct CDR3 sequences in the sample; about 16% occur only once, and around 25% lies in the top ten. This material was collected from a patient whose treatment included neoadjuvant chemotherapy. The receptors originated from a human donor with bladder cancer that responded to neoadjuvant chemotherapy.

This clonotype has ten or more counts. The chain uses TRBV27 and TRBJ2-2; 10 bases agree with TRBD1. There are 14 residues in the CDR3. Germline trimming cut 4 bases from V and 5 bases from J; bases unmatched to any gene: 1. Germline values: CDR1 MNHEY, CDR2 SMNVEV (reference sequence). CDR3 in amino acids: CASSSDRGTGELFF. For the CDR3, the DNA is TGTGCCAGCAGTTCGGACAGGGGGACCGGGGAGCTGTTTTTT.

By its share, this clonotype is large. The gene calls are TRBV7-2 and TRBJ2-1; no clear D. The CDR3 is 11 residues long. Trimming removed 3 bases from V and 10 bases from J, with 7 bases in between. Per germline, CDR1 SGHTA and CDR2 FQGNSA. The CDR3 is CASSFAGEQFF. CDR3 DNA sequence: TGTGCCAGCAGCTTCGCCGGAGAGCAGTTCTTC.

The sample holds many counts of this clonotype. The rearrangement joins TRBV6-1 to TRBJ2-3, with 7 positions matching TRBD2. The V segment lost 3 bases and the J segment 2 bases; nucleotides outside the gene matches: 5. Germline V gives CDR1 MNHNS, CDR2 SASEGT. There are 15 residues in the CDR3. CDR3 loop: CASSDTRDYTDTQYF. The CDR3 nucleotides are TGTGCCAGCAGTGACACGAGGGACTACACAGATACGCAGTATTTT.

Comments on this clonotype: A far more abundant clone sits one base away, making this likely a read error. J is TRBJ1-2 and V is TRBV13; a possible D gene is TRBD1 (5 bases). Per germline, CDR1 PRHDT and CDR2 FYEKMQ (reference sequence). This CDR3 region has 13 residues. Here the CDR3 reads CASSLGTLNGYTF. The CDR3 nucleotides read TGTGCCAGCAGTTTAGGGACCCTGAATGGCTACACCTTC.

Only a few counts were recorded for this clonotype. For the CDR3, the DNA is TGTGCCAGCAGCTTGGACCCTTCTCTTACAAGCTCCTATAATTCACCCCTCCACTTT. It yields the protein CASSLDPSLTSSYNSPLHF. The V call is TRBV5-4, the J call TRBJ1-6; D gene unclear. The CDR3 runs to 19 residues. V lost 0 bases, J lost 0 bases, and 16 bases lay in between. Germline V gene sequence: CDR1 SGHNT, CDR2 YYREEE (reference sequence).

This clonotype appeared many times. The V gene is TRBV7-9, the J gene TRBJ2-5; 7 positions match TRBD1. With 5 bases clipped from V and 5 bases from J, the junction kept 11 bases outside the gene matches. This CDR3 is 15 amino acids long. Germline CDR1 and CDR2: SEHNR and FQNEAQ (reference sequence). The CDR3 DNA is TGTGCCAGCAGCCAAACCACAGGGGAATGGGAGACCCAGTACTTC. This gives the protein CASSQTTGEWETQYF. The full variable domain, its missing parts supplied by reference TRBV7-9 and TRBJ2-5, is DTGVSQNPRHKITKRGQNVTFRCDPISEHNRLYWYRQTLGQGPEFLTYFQNEAQLEKSRLLSDRFSAERPKGSFSTLEIQRTEQGDSAMYLCASSQTTGEWETQYFGPGTRLLVL.

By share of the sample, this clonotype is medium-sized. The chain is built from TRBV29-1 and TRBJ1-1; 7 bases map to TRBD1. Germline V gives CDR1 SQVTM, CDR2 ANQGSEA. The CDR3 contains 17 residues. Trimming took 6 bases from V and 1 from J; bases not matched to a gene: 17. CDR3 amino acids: CSVRLRQGPGGNTEAFF. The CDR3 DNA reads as TGCAGCGTCCGACTTAGACAGGGCCCCGGGGGGAACACTGAAGCTTTCTTT.

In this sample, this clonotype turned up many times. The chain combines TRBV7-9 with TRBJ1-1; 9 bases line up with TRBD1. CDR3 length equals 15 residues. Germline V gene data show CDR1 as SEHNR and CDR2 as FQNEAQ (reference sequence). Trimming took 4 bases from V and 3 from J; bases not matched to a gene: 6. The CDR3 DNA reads TGTGCCAGCAGCTACCGGGGACAGGGAGACACTGAAGCTTTCTTT. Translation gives CASSYRGQGDTEAFF.

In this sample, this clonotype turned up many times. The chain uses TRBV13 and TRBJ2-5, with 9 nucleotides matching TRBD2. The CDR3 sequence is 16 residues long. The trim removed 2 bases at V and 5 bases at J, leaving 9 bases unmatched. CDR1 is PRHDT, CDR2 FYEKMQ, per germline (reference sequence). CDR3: CASSLIRGGARETQYF. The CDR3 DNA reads TGTGCCAGCAGCTTAATCCGCGGGGGGGCCAGGGAGACCCAGTACTTC.

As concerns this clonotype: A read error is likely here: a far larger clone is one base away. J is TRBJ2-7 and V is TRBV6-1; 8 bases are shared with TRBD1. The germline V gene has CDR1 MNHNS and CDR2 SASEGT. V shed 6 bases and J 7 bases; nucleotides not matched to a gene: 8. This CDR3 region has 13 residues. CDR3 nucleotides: TGTGCCAGCAGGGCAGGGGGCGGCAATGAGCAGTACTTC. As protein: CASRAGGGNEQYF.

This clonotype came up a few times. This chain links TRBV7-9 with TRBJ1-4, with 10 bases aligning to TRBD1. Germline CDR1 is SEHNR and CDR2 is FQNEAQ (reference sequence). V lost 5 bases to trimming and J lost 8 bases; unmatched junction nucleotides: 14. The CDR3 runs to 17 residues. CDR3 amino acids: CASSLPGQGPLEEKLFF. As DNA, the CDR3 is TGTGCCAGCAGCCTGCCGGGACAGGGGCCTTTAGAGGAAAAACTGTTTTTT.

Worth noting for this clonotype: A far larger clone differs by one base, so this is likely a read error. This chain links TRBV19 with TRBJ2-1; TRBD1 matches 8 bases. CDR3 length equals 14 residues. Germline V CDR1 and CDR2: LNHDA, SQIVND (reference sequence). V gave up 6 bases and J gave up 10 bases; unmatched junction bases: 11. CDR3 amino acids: CASRGQASSYEQFF. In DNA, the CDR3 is TGTGCCAGTAGGGGACAGGCAAGCTCCTACGAGCAGTTCTTC.

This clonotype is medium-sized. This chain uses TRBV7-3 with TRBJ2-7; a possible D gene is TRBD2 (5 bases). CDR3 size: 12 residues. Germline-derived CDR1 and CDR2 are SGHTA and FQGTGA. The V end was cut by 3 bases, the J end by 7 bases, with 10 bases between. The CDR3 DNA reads TGTGCCAGCAGCTTGAATTCGGGGGAGCAGTACTTC. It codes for CASSLNSGEQYF.

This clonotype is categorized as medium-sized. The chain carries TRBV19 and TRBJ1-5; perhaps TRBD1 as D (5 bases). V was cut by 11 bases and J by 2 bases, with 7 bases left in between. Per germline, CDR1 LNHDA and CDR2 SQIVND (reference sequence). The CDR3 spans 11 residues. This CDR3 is CAGQRNQPQHF. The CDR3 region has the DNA TGTGCCGGACAACGCAATCAGCCCCAGCATTTT.

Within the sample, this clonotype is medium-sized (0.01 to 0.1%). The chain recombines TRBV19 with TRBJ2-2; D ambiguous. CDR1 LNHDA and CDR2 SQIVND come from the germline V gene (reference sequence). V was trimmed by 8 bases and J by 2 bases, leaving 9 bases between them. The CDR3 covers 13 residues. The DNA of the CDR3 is TGTGCCAGTCTTTGGCAAAACACCGGGGAGCTGTTTTTT. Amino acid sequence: CASLWQNTGELFF.

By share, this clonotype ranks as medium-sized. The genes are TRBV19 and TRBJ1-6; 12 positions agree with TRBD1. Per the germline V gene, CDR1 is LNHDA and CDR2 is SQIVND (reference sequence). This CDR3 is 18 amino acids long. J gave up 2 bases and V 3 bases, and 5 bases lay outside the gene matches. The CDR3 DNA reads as TGTGCCAGTAGTATGGGACAGGGGGCAGTGGCCTATAATTCACCCCTCCACTTT. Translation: CASSMGQGAVAYNSPLHF. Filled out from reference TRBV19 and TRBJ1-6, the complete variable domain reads DGGITQSPKYLFRKEGQNVTLSCEQNLNHDAMYWYRQDPGQGLRLIYYSQIVNDFQKGDIAEGYSVSREKKESFPLTVTSAQKNPTAFYLCASSMGQGAVAYNSPLHFGNGTRLTVT.

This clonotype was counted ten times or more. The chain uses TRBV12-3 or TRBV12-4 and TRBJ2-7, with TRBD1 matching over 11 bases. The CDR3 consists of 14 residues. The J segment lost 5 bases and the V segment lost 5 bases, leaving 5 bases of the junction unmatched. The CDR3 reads CASSPRTGGNEQYF. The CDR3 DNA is TGTGCCAGCAGTCCCCGGACAGGGGGCAACGAGCAGTACTTC.

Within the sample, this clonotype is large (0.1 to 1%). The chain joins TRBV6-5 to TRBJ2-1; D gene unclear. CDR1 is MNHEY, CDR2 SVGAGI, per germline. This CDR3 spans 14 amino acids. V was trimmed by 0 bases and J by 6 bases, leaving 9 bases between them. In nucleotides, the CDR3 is TGTGCCAGCAGTTACTCCCTTACTACCAATGAGCAGTTCTTC. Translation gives CASSYSLTTNEQFF.

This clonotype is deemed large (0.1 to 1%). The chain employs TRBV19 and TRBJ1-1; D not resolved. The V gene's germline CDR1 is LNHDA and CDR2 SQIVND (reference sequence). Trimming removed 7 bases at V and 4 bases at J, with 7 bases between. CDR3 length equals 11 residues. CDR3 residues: CASTQGTEAFF. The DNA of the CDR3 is TGTGCCAGTACGCAAGGCACTGAAGCTTTCTTT. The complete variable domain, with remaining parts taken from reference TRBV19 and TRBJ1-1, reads DGGITQSPKYLFRKEGQNVTLSCEQNLNHDAMYWYRQDPGQGLRLIYYSQIVNDFQKGDIAEGYSVSREKKESFPLTVTSAQKNPTAFYLCASTQGTEAFFGQGTRLTVV.

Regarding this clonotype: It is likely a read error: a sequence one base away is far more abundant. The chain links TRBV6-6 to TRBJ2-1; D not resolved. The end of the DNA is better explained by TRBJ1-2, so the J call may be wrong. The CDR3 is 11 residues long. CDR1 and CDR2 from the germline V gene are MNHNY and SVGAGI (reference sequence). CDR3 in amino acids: CASLVNYGYTF. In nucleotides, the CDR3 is TGTGCCAGCTTGGTCAACTATGGCTACACCTTC.